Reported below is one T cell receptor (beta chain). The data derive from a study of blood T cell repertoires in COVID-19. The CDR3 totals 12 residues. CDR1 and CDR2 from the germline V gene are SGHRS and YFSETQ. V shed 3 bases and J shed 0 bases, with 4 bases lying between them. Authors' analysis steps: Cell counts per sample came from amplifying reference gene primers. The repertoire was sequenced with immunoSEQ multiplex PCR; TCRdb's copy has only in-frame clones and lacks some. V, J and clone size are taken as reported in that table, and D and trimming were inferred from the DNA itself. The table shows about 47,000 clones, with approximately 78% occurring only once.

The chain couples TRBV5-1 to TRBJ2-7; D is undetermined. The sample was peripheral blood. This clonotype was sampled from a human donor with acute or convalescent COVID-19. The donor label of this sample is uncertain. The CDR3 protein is CASSSSSYEQYF. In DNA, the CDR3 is TGCGCCAGCAGCTCGAGCTCCTACGAGCAGTACTTC.